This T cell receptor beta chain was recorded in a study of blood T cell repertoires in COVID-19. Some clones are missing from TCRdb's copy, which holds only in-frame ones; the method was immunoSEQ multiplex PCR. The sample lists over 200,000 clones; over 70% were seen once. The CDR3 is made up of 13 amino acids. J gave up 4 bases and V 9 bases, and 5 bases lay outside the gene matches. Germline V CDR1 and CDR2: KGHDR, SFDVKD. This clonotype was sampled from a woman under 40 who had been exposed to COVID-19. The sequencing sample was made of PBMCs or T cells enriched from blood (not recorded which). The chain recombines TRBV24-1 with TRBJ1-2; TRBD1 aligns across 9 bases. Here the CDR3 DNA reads TGTGCCACCGAGGACAGGGGTTCCTATGGCTACACCTTC. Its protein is CATEDRGSYGYTF.